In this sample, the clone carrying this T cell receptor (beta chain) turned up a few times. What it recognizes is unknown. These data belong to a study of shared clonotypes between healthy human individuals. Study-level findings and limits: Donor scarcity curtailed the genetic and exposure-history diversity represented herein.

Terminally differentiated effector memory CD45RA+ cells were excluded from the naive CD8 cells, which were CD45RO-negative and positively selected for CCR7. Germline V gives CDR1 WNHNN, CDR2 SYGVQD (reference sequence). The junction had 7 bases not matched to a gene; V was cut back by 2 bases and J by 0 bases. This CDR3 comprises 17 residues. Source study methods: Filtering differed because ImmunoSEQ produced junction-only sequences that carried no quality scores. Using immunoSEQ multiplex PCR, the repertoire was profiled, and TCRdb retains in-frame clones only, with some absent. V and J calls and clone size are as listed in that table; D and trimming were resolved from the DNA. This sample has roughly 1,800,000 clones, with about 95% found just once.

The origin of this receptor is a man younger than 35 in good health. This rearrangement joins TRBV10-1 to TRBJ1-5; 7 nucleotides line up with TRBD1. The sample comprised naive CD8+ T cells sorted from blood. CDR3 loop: CASSERGTAYSNQPQHF. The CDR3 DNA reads TGCGCCAGCAGTGAGAGAGGGACAGCTTATAGCAATCAGCCCCAGCATTTT.